This T cell receptor (beta chain) was documented in a study of shared clonotypes between healthy human individuals. The CDR3 spans 17 residues. The V and J ends lost 5 bases and 7 bases, in that order; junction bases with no gene match: 12. Germline-derived CDR1 and CDR2 are SGHNT and YENEEA. Data came from immunoSEQ multiplex PCR; TCRdb stores just in-frame clones and leaves some out. The sample holds around 980,000 clones; around 82% are singletons and the top ten take roughly 0.61%. This TCR was sampled from a young man in good health. Some clones in this sample may be carry-over from other donors' samples. V is TRBV11-3 and J is TRBJ2-1; 12 bases are shared with TRBD2. The sample consisted of memory CD4+ T cells from PBMCs. Subset described: CD45RA-negative fraction. CDR3 in DNA: TGTGCCAGCAGCCCACCTAGCGGGAGGGCCAATGAGAATGAGCAGTTCTTC. This translates into CASSPPSGRANENEQFF.